This T cell receptor (beta chain) was sequenced during a study of T cell responses to AZD1222 COVID-19 vaccine. Only in-frame clones appear in the TCRdb table, and some are missing; sequencing was by immunoSEQ multiplex PCR. The sample shows about 170,000 clones, about 83% of them seen only once. The CDR3 contains 10 residues. V was cut by 4 bases and J by 7 bases, with 4 bases left in between. In germline, CDR1 is MNHEY, CDR2 SMNVEV (reference sequence). Pooling covered second doses at about 4 or about 12 weeks. The TCR comes from an adult who received the AZD1222 COVID-19 vaccine. Source: peripheral blood, taken 28 days after the second AZD1222 dose. This chain links TRBV27 with TRBJ1-2, with D hard to call. The CDR3 protein is CASSSLGYTF. The CDR3, as DNA: TGTGCCAGCAGTTCCCTTGGCTACACCTTC.